Below, 23 T cell receptor beta chains from the same sample are listed, as sequenced in a study of T cells in Graves' hyperthyroidism and ophthalmopathy (dated by TCRdb to about 2019). The library was made by multiplex PCR. Instrument on record: Illumina HiSeq 2000. TCR beta CDR3 regions were amplified from RNA transcripts. For the first round of RT-PCR on the TCR CDR3, the HTBI primer set was used together with the Qiagen OneStep RT-PCR kit. In-frame beta chains were kept once TCRdb had trimmed the public reads at Q25 with fastp and called clones with MiXCR. A single entry per CDR3 protein holds the most common genes and DNA from its merged rows. This sample holds a few hundred thousand distinct CDR3 sequences; less than 20% were observed only once. About 27% of the sample belongs to the ten largest clones. The sequencing sample was made of blood. The source of these receptors is a woman between 18 and 29 years old with Graves' hyperthyroidism that later progressed to Graves' ophthalmopathy.

This clonotype was seen repeatedly, ten times or more. The chain couples TRBV11-2 to TRBJ2-3; D unclear. Germline V gene lookup returns CDR1 SGHAT and CDR2 FQNNGV. Trimming removed 1 base from V and 4 bases from J, with 15 bases in between. This CDR3 spans 16 amino acids. CDR3 coding DNA: TGTGCCAGCAGCTTAGTACCATCCGGCCAGGCAGATACGCAGTATTTT. Translated: CASSLVPSGQADTQYF.

This clonotype was seen more than once but under ten times. The chain is built from TRBV20-1 and TRBJ1-3; D is perhaps TRBD1 (6 bases). V was pared by 1 base and J by 3 bases, with 10 bases between. CDR1 and CDR2 (germline): DFQATT, SNEGSKA (reference sequence). This CDR3 is 14 amino acids long. DNA for the CDR3: TGCAGTGCTAGAGTACAGGGTGGTGGAAACACCATATATTTT. Protein: CSARVQGGGNTIYF.

This clonotype showed up many times. This chain links TRBV5-5 with TRBJ2-1; perhaps TRBD2 as D (6 bases). The CDR3 sequence is 11 residues long. Trimming left V 5 bases short and J 11 bases short, with 11 bases between. CDR1 is SGHKS, CDR2 YYEKEE, per germline (reference sequence). CDR3 residues: CASRGGDQQFF. CDR3 sequence (DNA): TGTGCCAGCAGAGGAGGGGATCAGCAGTTCTTC.

This clonotype was counted many times. The rearrangement joins TRBV30 to TRBJ1-5; 7 bases align to TRBD1. V lost 5 bases and J lost 4; bases outside the gene matches: 8. The CDR3 has 14 residues. The germline gives CDR1 GTSNPN, CDR2 SVGIG (reference sequence). CDR3 sequence reads: CAWGGTAKNQPQHF. In nucleotides, the CDR3 is TGTGCCTGGGGAGGGACAGCTAAGAATCAGCCCCAGCATTTT.

The chain carries TRBV4-1 and TRBJ2-5; possibly TRBD2 for D (5 bases). Germline V gives CDR1 MGHRA, CDR2 YSYEKL. V lost 0 bases and J lost 1, with 15 bases in between. This CDR3 is 17 amino acids long. This CDR3 is CASSQDPGNLAQETQYF. The CDR3 coding sequence is TGCGCCAGCAGCCAAGATCCGGGGAACTTGGCCCAAGAGACCCAGTACTTC.

Turning to this clonotype: A much larger clone lies a single base off, so this may be a read error. V is TRBV15 and J is TRBJ1-3; the match to TRBD1 covers 8 bases. With V trimmed by 5 bases and J by 1 base, 10 bases remained unmatched. CDR1 and CDR2 from the germline V gene are LNHNV and YYDKDF (reference sequence). This CDR3 region has 17 residues. DNA for the CDR3: TGTGCCACCAGCGGGGGATGGACAGGGCTATCTGGAAACACCATATATTTT. This gives the protein CATSGGWTGLSGNTIYF.

The rearrangement uses TRBV6-1 and TRBJ1-5; TRBD1 matches at 9 bases. V lost 6 bases, J lost 5 bases, and 8 bases stayed unmatched. Germline values: CDR1 MNHNS, CDR2 SASEGT. The CDR3 spans 15 residues. The CDR3 bases are TGTGCCAGCAGGTGGACAGGGGTTAATGATCAGCCCCAGCATTTT. This gives the protein CASRWTGVNDQPQHF.

This clonotype was picked up a small number of times. This chain joins TRBV4-1 and TRBJ2-1, with D uncertain. Deletions cut 3 bases from V and 1 base from J, with 13 bases between. Germline CDR1 is MGHRA and CDR2 is YSYEKL. There are 16 residues in the CDR3. CDR3 DNA: TGCGCCAGCAGCCATATTGACTTGATATCCTACAATGAGCAGTTCTTC. It encodes CASSHIDLISYNEQFF.

The chain uses TRBV29-1 and TRBJ2-3, with a weak D call TRBD2 (5 bases). V lost 4 bases and J 2 bases, leaving 25 bases between the germline ends. CDR3 size: 18 residues. CDR1 SQVTM and CDR2 ANQGSEA come from the germline V gene. CDR3 residues: CSVARMEVVSPYTDTQYF. DNA for the CDR3: TGCAGCGTTGCTAGGATGGAGGTCGTCTCACCCTACACAGATACGCAGTATTTT.

This clonotype showed up many times. The chain links TRBV27 to TRBJ1-6, with unresolved D. Per germline, CDR1 MNHEY and CDR2 SMNVEV (reference sequence). Trimming took off 1 base at V and 7 bases at J, with 5 bases between the two ends. This CDR3 has 13 residues. The CDR3 is CASSLFDNSPLHF. Here the CDR3 DNA reads TGTGCCAGCAGTTTATTTGACAATTCACCCCTCCACTTT.

This clonotype was observed many times. The CDR3 DNA sequence: TGTGCCAGCAGCTGGAGCCCAGGGGGATCACCCCTCCACTTT. It translates to CASSWSPGGSPLHF. The chain carries TRBV7-3 and TRBJ1-6, with 7 positions matching TRBD1. The germline V gene has CDR1 SGHTA and CDR2 FQGTGA. The CDR3 length is 14 residues. The V and J ends lost 4 bases and 10 bases, in that order; junction bases with no gene match: 7.

This clonotype was detected ten times or more. The CDR3 is CASSQGLAATPYEQYF. The DNA for the CDR3 is TGTGCCAGCAGCCAGGGACTAGCGGCAACCCCCTACGAGCAGTACTTC. The chain joins TRBV11-2 to TRBJ2-7, with 11 positions matching TRBD2. Germline V gene data show CDR1 as SGHAT and CDR2 as FQNNGV. V dropped 5 bases and J dropped 2; count of bases not matched to a gene: 8. CDR3 size: 16 residues.

This clonotype has just a few counts. The gene calls are TRBV9 and TRBJ2-3; maybe TRBD1 (6 bases). With 1 base removed from V and 2 bases from J, the gap between germline ends came to 11 bases. This CDR3 has 15 amino acids. The V gene's germline CDR1 is SGDLS and CDR2 YYNGEE. This CDR3 reads CASSVRAGDTDTQYF. Here the CDR3 DNA reads TGTGCCAGCAGCGTAAGGGCAGGGGACACAGATACGCAGTATTTT.

This clonotype was seen only a few times. V and J are TRBV27 and TRBJ1-2, with 9 nucleotides matching TRBD1. The V gene end was trimmed by 1 base and the J gene end by 3 bases; junction bases not matched to a gene: 6. The CDR3 totals 16 residues. The germline V gene encodes CDR1 MNHEY and CDR2 SMNVEV (reference sequence). CDR3 sequence reads: CASSLFPTGGDYGYTF. The CDR3 bases are TGTGCCAGCAGTTTATTCCCGACAGGGGGGGACTATGGCTACACCTTC.

The table lists this clonotype with many counts. The chain uses TRBV3-1 and TRBJ2-7; D is perhaps TRBD1 or TRBD2 (5 bases each). CDR3 size: 14 residues. The germline V gene encodes CDR1 LGHDT and CDR2 YNNKEL (reference sequence). The ends were cut back, 2 bases at V and 2 bases at J, with 10 bases in the middle. The CDR3 DNA sequence: TGTGCCAGCAGCCAATGGGGGAGAACCTACGAGCAGTACTTC. As protein: CASSQWGRTYEQYF.

This clonotype has at least ten counts. V and J are TRBV12-5 and TRBJ2-1; D is perhaps TRBD2 (6 bases). Germline CDR1 reads LGHNT; CDR2 reads FRNRAP. Trimming took 4 bases from V and 1 from J, leaving 8 bases between them. This CDR3 has 14 residues. Here the CDR3 DNA reads TGTGCTAGTGGTTGGGGGGAATCCTACAATGAGCAGTTCTTC. Translating gives CASGWGESYNEQFF.

This clonotype was picked up many times. The genes are TRBV24-1 and TRBJ1-5; D uncertain. The CDR3 spans 14 residues. The V and J ends lost 4 bases and 3 bases respectively, with 9 bases between them. CDR1 and CDR2 (germline): KGHDR, SFDVKD. The DNA for the CDR3 is TGTGCCACCAGTGACAGGAAGGACAATCAGCCCCAGCATTTT. Protein: CATSDRKDNQPQHF.

This clonotype has more than one count but fewer than ten. The chain recombines TRBV9 with TRBJ2-1; 10 bases fit TRBD2. V dropped 0 bases and J dropped 10; count of bases not matched to a gene: 4. The CDR3 covers 14 residues. In germline, CDR1 is SGDLS, CDR2 YYNGEE. In nucleotides, the CDR3 is TGTGCCAGCAGCGTAGGAGGGACTAGCGACGAGCAGTTCTTC. It yields the protein CASSVGGTSDEQFF.

J is TRBJ2-5 and V is TRBV4-1, with a possible D match to TRBD2 (5 bases). From germline, CDR1 is MGHRA and CDR2 YSYEKL. V gave up 0 bases and J gave up 5 bases, with 16 bases separating them. The CDR3 is 16 residues long. The CDR3 loop reads CASSQDQLTRMETQYF. The DNA for the CDR3 is TGCGCCAGCAGCCAAGATCAATTAACTAGAATGGAGACCCAGTACTTC.

This clonotype was detected many times. V is TRBV11-2 and J is TRBJ2-7; tentative D call: TRBD1 (5 bases). CDR1 and CDR2 from the germline V gene are SGHAT and FQNNGV. V was clipped by 1 base and J by 4 bases, with 8 bases between them. The CDR3 consists of 13 residues. DNA of the CDR3: TGTGCCAGCAGCTTAGTGGACACGTACGAGCAGTACTTC. Translated, it gives CASSLVDTYEQYF.

This chain uses TRBV19 with TRBJ1-5; maybe TRBD1 (5 bases). The V gene's germline CDR1 is LNHDA and CDR2 SQIVND (reference sequence). Trimming left V 8 bases short and J 3 bases short, with 8 bases between. The CDR3 has 12 amino acids. The CDR3 sequence is CASGGVNQPQHF. The CDR3 DNA is TGTGCCAGTGGGGGAGTCAATCAGCCCCAGCATTTT. Full variable domain (missing parts from reference TRBV19 and TRBJ1-5): DGGITQSPKYLFRKEGQNVTLSCEQNLNHDAMYWYRQDPGQGLRLIYYSQIVNDFQKGDIAEGYSVSREKKESFPLTVTSAQKNPTAFYLCASGGVNQPQHFGDGTRLSIL.

This clonotype was seen at least ten times. The rearrangement links TRBV7-8 to TRBJ2-2; weak D call: TRBD2 (6 bases). The germline gives CDR1 SGHVS, CDR2 FQNEAQ. Trimming cost V 2 bases and J 5 bases, with 18 bases left between them. The CDR3 is 17 residues long. The CDR3 protein is CASSLTVGRQKTGELFF. DNA of the CDR3: TGTGCCAGCAGCTTAACGGTCGGGAGACAAAAAACCGGGGAGCTGTTTTTT.

The table lists this clonotype with many counts. The chain uses TRBV19 and TRBJ1-1; 7 bases map to TRBD1. From germline, CDR1 is LNHDA and CDR2 SQIVND (reference sequence). J lost 2 bases, V lost 6 bases, and 6 bases had no gene match. This CDR3 has 14 residues. DNA for the CDR3: TGTGCCAGTAGAACTGGGACAGCAAACACTGAAGCTTTCTTT. Its protein product is CASRTGTANTEAFF.